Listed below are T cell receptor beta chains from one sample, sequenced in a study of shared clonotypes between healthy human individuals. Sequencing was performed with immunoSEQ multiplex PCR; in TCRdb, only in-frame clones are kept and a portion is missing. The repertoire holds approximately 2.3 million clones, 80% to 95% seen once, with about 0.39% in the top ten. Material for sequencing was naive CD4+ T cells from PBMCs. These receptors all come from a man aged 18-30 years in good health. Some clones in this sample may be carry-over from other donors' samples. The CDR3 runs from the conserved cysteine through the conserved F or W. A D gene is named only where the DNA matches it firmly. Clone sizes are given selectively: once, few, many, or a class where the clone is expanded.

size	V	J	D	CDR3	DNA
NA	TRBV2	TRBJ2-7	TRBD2	CASSEAGLAESYEQYF	TGTGCCAGCAGTGAGGCAGGCCTAGCGGAGTCCTACGAGCAGTACTTC
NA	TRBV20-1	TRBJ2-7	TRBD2	CSARDLGGEYF	TGCAGTGCTAGAGATCTCGGGGGGGAGTACTTC
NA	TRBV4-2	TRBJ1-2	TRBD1	CASSQPDRATYGYTF	TGTGCCAGCAGCCAACCGGACAGGGCTACCTATGGCTACACCTTC
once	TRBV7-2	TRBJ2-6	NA	CASSPQVGSGANVLTF	TGTGCCAGCAGCCCACAGGTGGGGTCTGGGGCCAACGTCCTGACTTTC
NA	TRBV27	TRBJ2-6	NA	CASSSSSGANVLTF	TGTGCCAGCAGTTCTAGCTCTGGGGCCAACGTCCTGACTTTC
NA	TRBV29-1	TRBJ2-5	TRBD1	CSVRDRRQETQYF	TGCAGCGTACGGGACAGGCGGCAAGAGACCCAGTACTTC
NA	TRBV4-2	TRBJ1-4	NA	CASSQDVGGWTNEKLFF	TGTGCCAGCAGCCAAGATGTGGGGGGTTGGACTAATGAAAAACTGTTTTTT
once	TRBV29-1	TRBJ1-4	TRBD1	CSAESGGDEKLFF	TGCAGCGCCGAGTCAGGGGGCGATGAAAAACTGTTTTTT
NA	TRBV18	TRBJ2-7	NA	CASSPGGTAAYEQYF	TGTGCCAGCTCACCCGGAGGGACGGCCGCCTACGAGCAGTACTTC
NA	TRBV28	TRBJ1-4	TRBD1	CASKGGQGNEKLFF	TGTGCCAGCAAGGGGGGACAGGGTAATGAAAAACTGTTTTTT
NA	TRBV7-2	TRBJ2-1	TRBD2	CASSLASGRPLNEQFF	TGTGCCAGCAGCTTAGCTAGCGGGAGGCCTCTCAATGAGCAGTTCTTC
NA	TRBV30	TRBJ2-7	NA	CAWSFGGYEQYF	TGTGCCTGGAGTTTCGGGGGTTACGAGCAGTACTTC
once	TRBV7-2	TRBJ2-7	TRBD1	CASSSRDRGYEQYF	TGTGCCAGCAGCTCGCGGGACAGGGGGTACGAGCAGTACTTC
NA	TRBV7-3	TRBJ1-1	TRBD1	CASSWTGMNTEAFF	TGTGCCAGCAGCTGGACAGGGATGAACACTGAAGCTTTCTTT
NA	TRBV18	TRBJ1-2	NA	CASSPVATRNYGYTF	TGTGCCAGCTCACCAGTTGCTACACGAAACTATGGCTACACCTTC
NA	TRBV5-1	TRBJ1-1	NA	CASSLRRARSEAFF	TGCGCCAGCAGCTTACGTCGGGCCCGGAGTGAAGCTTTCTTT
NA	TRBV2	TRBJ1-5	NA	CASRQGGQSNQPQHF	TGTGCCAGCAGACAAGGGGGGCAGAGCAATCAGCCCCAGCATTTT
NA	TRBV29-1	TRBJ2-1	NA	CSAGLPQYNEQFF	TGCAGCGCAGGACTCCCCCAGTACAATGAGCAGTTCTTC
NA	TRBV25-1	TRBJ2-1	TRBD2	CASSEYSRGDLDGEQFF	TGTGCCAGCAGTGAATATTCTCGGGGGGATCTCGACGGTGAGCAGTTCTTC
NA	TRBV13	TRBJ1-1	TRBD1	CASSPDREGTEAFF	TGTGCCAGCAGCCCTGACAGGGAGGGCACTGAAGCTTTCTTT
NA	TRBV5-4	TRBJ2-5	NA	CASSFTEQETQYF	TGTGCCAGCAGCTTTACGGAACAAGAGACCCAGTACTTC
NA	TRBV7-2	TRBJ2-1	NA	CASSFLWDSYNEQFF	TGTGCCAGCAGCTTTCTGTGGGATTCCTACAATGAGCAGTTCTTC
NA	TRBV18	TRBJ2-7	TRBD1	CASSNDRGISYEQYF	TGTGCCAGCTCCAACGACAGGGGGATCTCCTACGAGCAGTACTTC
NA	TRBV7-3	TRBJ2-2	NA	CASSLDPTTMVAGELFF	TGTGCCAGCAGCTTAGATCCCACTACAATGGTGGCCGGGGAGCTGTTTTTT
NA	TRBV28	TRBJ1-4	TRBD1	CASSSGGLANEKLFF	TGTGCCAGCAGTTCAGGGGGGCTGGCTAATGAAAAACTGTTTTTT
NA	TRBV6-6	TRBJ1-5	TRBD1	CASRGTGASVGAQHF	TGTGCCAGCAGAGGGACAGGGGCTTCTGTAGGGGCCCAGCATTTT
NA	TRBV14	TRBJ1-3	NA	CASSQVAPARNTIYF	TGTGCCAGCAGCCAAGTCGCCCCCGCCAGAAACACCATATATTTT
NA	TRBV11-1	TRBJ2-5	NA	CASSSGLQETQYF	TGTGCCAGCTCTTCGGGACTCCAAGAGACCCAGTACTTC
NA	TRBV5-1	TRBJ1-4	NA	CASSLLGGATNEKLFF	TGCGCCAGCAGCTTGTTGGGGGGAGCAACTAATGAAAAACTGTTTTTT